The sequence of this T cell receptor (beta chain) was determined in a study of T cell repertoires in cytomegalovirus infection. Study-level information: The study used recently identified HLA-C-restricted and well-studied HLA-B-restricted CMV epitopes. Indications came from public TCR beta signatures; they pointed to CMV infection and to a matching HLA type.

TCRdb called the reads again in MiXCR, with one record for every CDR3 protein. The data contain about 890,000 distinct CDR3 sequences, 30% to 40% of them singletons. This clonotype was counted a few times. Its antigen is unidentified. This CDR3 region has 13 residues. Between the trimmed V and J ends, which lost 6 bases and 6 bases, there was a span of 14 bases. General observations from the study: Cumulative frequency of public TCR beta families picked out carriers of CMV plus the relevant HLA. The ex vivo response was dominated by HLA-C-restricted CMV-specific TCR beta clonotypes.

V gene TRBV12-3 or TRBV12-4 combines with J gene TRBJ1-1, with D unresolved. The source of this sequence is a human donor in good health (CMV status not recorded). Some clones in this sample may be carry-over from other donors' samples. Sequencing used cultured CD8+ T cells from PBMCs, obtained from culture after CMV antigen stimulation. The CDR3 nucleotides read TGTGCCAGCAGCTCCGGACCGGGATCTGAAGCTTTCTTT. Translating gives CASSSGPGSEAFF.